This entry lists 17 T cell receptor beta chains sequenced from one sample in a study of T cells in Graves' hyperthyroidism and ophthalmopathy. TCR beta CDR3 sequences were amplified from RNA transcripts. HTBI primers were used for first-round RT-PCR of the TCR CDR3. MiXCR, run by TCRdb on the multiplex PCR reads, gives a single entry per CDR3 protein. The table includes more than 500,000 distinct CDR3 sequences, around 15% detected once. Input material: blood. These TCRs come from a woman aged 25-40 years with Graves' hyperthyroidism.

The V and J genes are TRBV4-1 and TRBJ2-3; a possible D gene is TRBD2 (5 bases). The CDR3 has 14 residues. With 6 bases removed from V and 6 bases from J, the gap between germline ends came to 16 bases. Germline V CDR1 and CDR2: MGHRA, YSYEKL. The CDR3 here is CASSLYRERDTQYF. Written as DNA, the CDR3 is TGCGCCAGCAGTCTTTATCGAGAGCGGGATACGCAGTATTTT.

This clonotype was observed many times. This sequence joins TRBV7-8 and TRBJ2-1; no clear D. CDR1 is SGHVS and CDR2 is FQNEAQ in the germline V gene. V lost 0 bases and J lost 3, with 6 bases in between. This CDR3 has 14 residues. CDR3 DNA sequence: TGTGCCAGCAGCTTAGCTAGTCTCTACAATGAGCAGTTCTTC. The encoded protein is CASSLASLYNEQFF.

The table lists this clonotype with many counts. The chain has TRBV11-2 and TRBJ1-2, with D perhaps TRBD1 (6 bases). Trimming took 5 bases from V and 8 from J, leaving 15 bases between them. CDR1 and CDR2 from the germline V gene are SGHAT and FQNNGV. The CDR3 contains 13 residues. CDR3 DNA: TGTGCCAGCAGCCCGCAGGGGATTCGGGGCTACACCTTC. This sequence encodes CASSPQGIRGYTF.

This clonotype was picked up many times. The chain carries TRBV29-1 and TRBJ2-3; TRBD1 or TRBD2 may be the D gene (5 bases each). This CDR3 comprises 16 residues. CDR1 is SQVTM and CDR2 is ANQGSEA in the germline V gene. V lost 2 bases and J lost 1, with 16 bases in between. CDR3: CSVERGIGAGTDTQYF. The CDR3 DNA follows: TGCAGCGTTGAAAGGGGAATCGGGGCAGGCACAGATACGCAGTATTTT.

The table lists this clonotype with many counts. The V and J genes are TRBV20-1 and TRBJ2-3; 7 nucleotides match TRBD1. Germline loops: CDR1 DFQATT, CDR2 SNEGSKA (reference sequence). J was trimmed by 2 bases and V by 4 bases; bases with no gene match: 9. The CDR3 sequence is 15 residues long. The CDR3 sequence is CSANGPGTDTDTQYF. CDR3 bases: TGCAGTGCTAATGGACCTGGGACAGACACAGATACGCAGTATTTT.

With respect to this clonotype: This sequence may be a read error, since a much larger clone differs from it by one base. The chain has TRBV2 and TRBJ1-1, with D hard to call. CDR3 length: 14 residues. V dropped 2 bases and J dropped 1 base, with 8 bases sitting between them. Germline V gene data show CDR1 as SNHLY and CDR2 as FYNNEI. This CDR3 reads CASSERERNTEAFF. In DNA, the CDR3 is TGTGCCAGCAGTGAAAGGGAGAGGAACACTGAAGCTTTCTTT.

A remark on this clonotype: A clone one base away is much larger, so this may be a read error. The chain combines TRBV9 with TRBJ2-7; 11 bases are shared with TRBD2. There are 15 residues in the CDR3. Germline lookup yields CDR1 SGDLS and CDR2 YYNGEE. Trimming removed 0 bases from V and 9 bases from J; junction bases left unmatched: 8. The DNA of the CDR3 is TGTGCCAGCAGCGTAGGACTAGCGGGGATAAACGGGCAGTACTTC. Translating it yields CASSVGLAGINGQYF.

CDR3 in DNA: TGCGCCAGCAGCTTGGAGACTAGCGGCAGAAACAATGAGCAGTTCTTC. Encoded protein: CASSLETSGRNNEQFF. The chain recombines TRBV5-1 with TRBJ2-1, with 9 positions matching TRBD2. After removal of 0 bases from V and 5 bases from J, the junction contained 6 bases not matched to a gene. From germline, CDR1 is SGHRS and CDR2 YFSETQ. The CDR3 totals 16 residues.

CDR3 nucleotides: TGTGCCAGCAGCCCCTCCGGAGGGGATGGGGAGACCCAGTACTTC. This codes for CASSPSGGDGETQYF. The chain carries TRBV5-8 and TRBJ2-5; D perhaps matches TRBD2 (6 bases). Germline CDR1 and CDR2: SGHTS and YDEGEE. V lost 4 bases to trimming and J lost 5 bases, with 18 bases between them. The CDR3 sequence is 15 residues long.

This clonotype was observed at least ten times. The chain is built from TRBV11-2 and TRBJ2-3; a weak D match, TRBD2 (5 bases). The germline V gene encodes CDR1 SGHAT and CDR2 FQNNGV. V lost 1 base and J 2 bases, leaving 13 bases between the germline ends. The CDR3 is made up of 16 amino acids. The CDR3 sequence is CASSLGGSAVTDTQYF. CDR3 DNA sequence: TGTGCCAGCAGCTTAGGAGGGTCAGCGGTCACAGATACGCAGTATTTT.

This clonotype has a count of ten or more. This sequence joins TRBV28 and TRBJ1-6, with D possibly matching TRBD1 (5 bases). CDR3 length: 17 residues. Trimming removed 2 bases from V and 1 base from J, with 12 bases in between. The germline V gene has CDR1 MDHEN and CDR2 SYDVKM. The CDR3 sequence is CASSLGQGYSYNSPLHF. The CDR3 region has the DNA TGTGCCAGCAGTTTAGGTCAGGGTTATTCCTATAATTCACCCCTCCACTTT.

Many counts were recorded for this clonotype. CDR3: CSAQASRGVSEAFF. The CDR3 DNA reads TGCAGTGCCCAGGCTTCCCGAGGAGTAAGTGAAGCTTTCTTT. The chain is built from TRBV20-1 and TRBJ1-1; D not certain. Germline V gene data show CDR1 as DFQATT and CDR2 as SNEGSKA (reference sequence). This CDR3 is built from 14 residues. Trimming left V 6 bases short and J 7 bases short, with 21 bases between.

This clonotype was detected many times. The rearrangement uses TRBV10-1 and TRBJ2-7; D is perhaps TRBD1 (5 bases). Trimming took off 0 bases at V and 3 bases at J, with 9 bases between the two ends. The V gene's germline CDR1 is WNHNN and CDR2 SYGVQD (reference sequence). This CDR3 contains 14 residues. DNA for the CDR3: TGCGCCAGCAGTGAGTCGGGCGGACACTACGAGCAGTACTTC. It codes for CASSESGGHYEQYF.

As regards this clonotype: Just one base apart from a much larger clone, this may be a read error. V usage is TRBV4-2 and J usage is TRBJ1-1; tentatively, D is TRBD1 (6 bases). This CDR3 has 16 residues. CDR1 and CDR2 from the germline V gene are LGHNA and YNFKEQ. CDR3 nucleotide sequence: TGTGCCAGCAGCCAAGGGGGCTGGGCGGGGGGCACTGCAGCTTTCTTT. Its translation is CASSQGGWAGGTAAFF.

At least ten counts were recorded for this clonotype. This sequence joins TRBV30 and TRBJ1-1; D is ambiguous. Germline lookup yields CDR1 GTSNPN and CDR2 SVGIG (reference sequence). Trimming stripped 6 bases from V and 1 base from J, with 12 bases between. The CDR3 covers 13 residues. CDR3 amino acids: CACQHPPNTEAFF. DNA for the CDR3: TGTGCCTGCCAACACCCTCCGAACACTGAAGCTTTCTTT.

This clonotype was counted between two and nine times. The chain is built from TRBV19 and TRBJ2-1; 8 bases fit TRBD2. CDR3 length: 14 residues. Germline-derived CDR1 and CDR2 are LNHDA and SQIVND (reference sequence). V shed 11 bases and J 2 bases; nucleotides not matched to a gene: 8. The CDR3 loop reads CASKTSGTYNEQFF. CDR3 DNA: TGTGCCTCCAAAACTAGCGGAACCTACAATGAGCAGTTCTTC.

At least ten counts were recorded for this clonotype. The gene calls are TRBV6-1 and TRBJ2-5; D possibly corresponds to TRBD2 (6 bases). CDR1 and CDR2 from the germline V gene are MNHNS and SASEGT. V was cut by 1 base and J by 2 bases, with 23 bases left in between. The CDR3 totals 19 residues. The CDR3 sequence: CASSEGRGVRMGLQETQYF. The DNA of the CDR3 is TGTGCCAGCAGTGAAGGGAGGGGCGTTAGAATGGGCCTTCAAGAGACCCAGTACTTC.